This paragraph reports one T cell receptor beta chain. Its antigen remains unidentified. This record comes from a study of shared clonotypes between healthy human individuals. Study in general: Per donor, three plates held CD4 naive cells, three held CD4 memory, two held CD8 naive and one held CD8 memory. Study conclusions and caveats: It was expected that sequencing depth would affect clonotype sharing among donors. Rarefaction analysis demonstrated incomplete sorted-subset sequencing notwithstanding large depth.

Between the trimmed V and J ends, which lost 2 bases and 4 bases, there was a span of 14 bases. The CDR3 is made up of 15 amino acids. Per germline, CDR1 MNHEY and CDR2 SMNVEV (reference sequence). Replicate PCRs from sorted subsets contained roughly 190 ng DNA, which is roughly 30,000 T cell genomes. This table comes from immunoSEQ multiplex PCR, and its TCRdb copy is limited to in-frame clones, with some not included. The sample has approximately 1,500,000 clones, approximately 98% seen once. The TCR sequence derives from a man aged 30 to 39 in good health. Sequencing was done on a sample of naive CD4+ T cells sorted from blood. Subset defined: CD45RA+ positively selected. The chain combines TRBV27 with TRBJ1-1, with TRBD1 as a possible D gene (5 bases). CDR3 sequence: CASSLMTAAPTEAFF. The CDR3 bases are TGTGCCAGCAGTTTAATGACAGCGGCCCCCACTGAAGCTTTCTTT.